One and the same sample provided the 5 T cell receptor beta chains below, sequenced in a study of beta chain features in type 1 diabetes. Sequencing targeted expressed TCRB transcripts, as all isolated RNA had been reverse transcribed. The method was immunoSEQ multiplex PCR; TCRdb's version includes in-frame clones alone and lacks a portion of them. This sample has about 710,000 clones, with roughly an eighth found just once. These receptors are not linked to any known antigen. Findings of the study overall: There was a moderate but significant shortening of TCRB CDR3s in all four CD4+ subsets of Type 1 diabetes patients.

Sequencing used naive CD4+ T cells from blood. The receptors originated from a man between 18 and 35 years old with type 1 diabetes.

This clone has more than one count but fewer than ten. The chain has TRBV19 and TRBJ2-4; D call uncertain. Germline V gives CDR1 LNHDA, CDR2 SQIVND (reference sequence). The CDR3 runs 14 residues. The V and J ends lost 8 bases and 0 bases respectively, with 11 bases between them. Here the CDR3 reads CASLHSGAKNIQYF. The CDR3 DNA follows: TGTGCCAGTCTTCACTCCGGAGCCAAAAACATTCAGTACTTC.

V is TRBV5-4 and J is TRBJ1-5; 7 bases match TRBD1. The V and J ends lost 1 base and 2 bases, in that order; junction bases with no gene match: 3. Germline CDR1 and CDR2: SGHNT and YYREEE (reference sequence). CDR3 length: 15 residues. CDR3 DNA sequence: TGTGCCAGCAGCTTGTGGGACAGCGGCAATCAGCCCCAGCATTTT. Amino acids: CASSLWDSGNQPQHF.

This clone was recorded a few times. CDR3 bases: TGCAGCGTTTTGGGGAGGAATGAGCAGTTCTTC. Translating gives CSVLGRNEQFF. The chain carries TRBV29-1 and TRBJ2-1; a weak D match, TRBD2 (6 bases). Germline V gives CDR1 SQVTM, CDR2 ANQGSEA. The CDR3 has 11 residues. Trimming took off 5 bases at V and 7 bases at J, with 9 bases between the two ends.

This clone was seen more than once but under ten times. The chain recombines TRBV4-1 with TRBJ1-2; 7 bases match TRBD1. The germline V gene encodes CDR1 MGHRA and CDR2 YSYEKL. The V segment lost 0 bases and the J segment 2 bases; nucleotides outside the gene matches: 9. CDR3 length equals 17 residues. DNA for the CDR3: TGCGCCAGCAGCCAAGACCTCCGGGACAGCTTAAACTATGGCTACACCTTC. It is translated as CASSQDLRDSLNYGYTF.

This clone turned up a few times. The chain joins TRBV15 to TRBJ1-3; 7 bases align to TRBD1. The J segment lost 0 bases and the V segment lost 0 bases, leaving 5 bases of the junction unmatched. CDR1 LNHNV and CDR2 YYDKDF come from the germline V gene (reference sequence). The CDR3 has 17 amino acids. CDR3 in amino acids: CATSRDKDRISGNTIYF. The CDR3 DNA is TGTGCCACCAGCAGAGATAAGGACAGGATCTCTGGAAACACCATATATTTT.